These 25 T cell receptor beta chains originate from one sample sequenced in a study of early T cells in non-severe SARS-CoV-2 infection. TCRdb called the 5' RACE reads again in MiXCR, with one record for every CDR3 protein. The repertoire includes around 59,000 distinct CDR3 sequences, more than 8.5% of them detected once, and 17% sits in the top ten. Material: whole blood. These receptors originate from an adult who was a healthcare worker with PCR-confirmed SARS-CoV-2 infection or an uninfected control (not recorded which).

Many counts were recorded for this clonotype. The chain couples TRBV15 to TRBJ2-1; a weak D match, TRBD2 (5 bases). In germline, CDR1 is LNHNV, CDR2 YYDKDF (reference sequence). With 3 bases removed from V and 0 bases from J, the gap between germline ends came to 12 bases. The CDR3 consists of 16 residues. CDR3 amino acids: CATSRVDGGSYNEQFF. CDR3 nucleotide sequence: TGTGCCACCAGCAGGGTTGACGGAGGCTCCTACAATGAGCAGTTCTTC.

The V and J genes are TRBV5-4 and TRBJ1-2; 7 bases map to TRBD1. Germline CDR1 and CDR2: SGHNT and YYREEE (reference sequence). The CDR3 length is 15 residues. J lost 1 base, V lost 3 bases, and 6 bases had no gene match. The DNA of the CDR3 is TGTGCCAGCAGCTCGGACGGGACAGTTAACTATGGCTACACCTTC. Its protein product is CASSSDGTVNYGYTF.

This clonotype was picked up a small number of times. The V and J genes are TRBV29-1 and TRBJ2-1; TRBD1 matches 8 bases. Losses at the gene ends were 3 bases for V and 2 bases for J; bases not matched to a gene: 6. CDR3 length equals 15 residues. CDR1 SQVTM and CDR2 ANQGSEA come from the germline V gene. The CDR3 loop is CSVDGQGKTYNEQFF. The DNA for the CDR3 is TGCAGCGTTGATGGACAGGGAAAAACCTACAATGAGCAGTTCTTC.

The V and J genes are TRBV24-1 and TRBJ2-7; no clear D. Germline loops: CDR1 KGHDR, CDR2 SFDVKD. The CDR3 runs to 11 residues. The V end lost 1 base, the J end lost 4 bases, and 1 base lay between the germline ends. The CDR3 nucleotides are TGTGCCACCAGTGATTTATACGAGCAGTACTTC. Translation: CATSDLYEQYF.

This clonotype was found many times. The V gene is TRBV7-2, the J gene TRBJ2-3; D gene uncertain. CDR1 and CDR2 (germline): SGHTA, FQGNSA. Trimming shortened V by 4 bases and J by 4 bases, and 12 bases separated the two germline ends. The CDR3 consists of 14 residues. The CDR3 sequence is CASSSIDLPDTQYF. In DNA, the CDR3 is TGTGCCAGCAGCTCGATTGATCTTCCAGATACGCAGTATTTT.

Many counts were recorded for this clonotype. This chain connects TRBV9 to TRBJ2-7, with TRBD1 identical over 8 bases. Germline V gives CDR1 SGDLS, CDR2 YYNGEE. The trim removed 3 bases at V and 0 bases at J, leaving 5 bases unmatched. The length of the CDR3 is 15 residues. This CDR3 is CASSGDRTSSYEQYF. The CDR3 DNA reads TGTGCCAGCAGCGGGGACAGGACAAGCTCCTACGAGCAGTACTTC. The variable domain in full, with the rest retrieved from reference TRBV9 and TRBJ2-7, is DSGVTQTPKHLITATGQRVTLRCSPRSGDLSVYWYQQSLDQGLQFLIQYYNGEERAKGNILERFSAQQFPDLHSELNLSSLELGDSALYFCASSGDRTSSYEQYFGPGTRLTVT.

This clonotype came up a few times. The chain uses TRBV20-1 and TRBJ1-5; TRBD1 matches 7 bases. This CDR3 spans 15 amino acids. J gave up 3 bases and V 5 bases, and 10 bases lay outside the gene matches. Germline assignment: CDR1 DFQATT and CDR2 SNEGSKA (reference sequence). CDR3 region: CSAARQGGSNQPQHF. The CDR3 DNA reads TGCAGTGCTGCCAGACAGGGCGGATCCAATCAGCCCCAGCATTTT.

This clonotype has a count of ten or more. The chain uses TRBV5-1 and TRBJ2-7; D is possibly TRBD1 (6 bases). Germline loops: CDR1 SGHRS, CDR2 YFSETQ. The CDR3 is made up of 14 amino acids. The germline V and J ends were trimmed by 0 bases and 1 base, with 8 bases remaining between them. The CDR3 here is CASSLGDKSYEQYF. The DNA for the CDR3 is TGCGCCAGCAGCTTGGGGGACAAATCCTACGAGCAGTACTTC.

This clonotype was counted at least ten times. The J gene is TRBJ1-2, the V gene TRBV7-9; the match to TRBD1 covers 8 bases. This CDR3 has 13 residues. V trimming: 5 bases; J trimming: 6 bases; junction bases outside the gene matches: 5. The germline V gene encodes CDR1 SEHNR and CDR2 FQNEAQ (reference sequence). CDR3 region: CASSPDRVDGYTF. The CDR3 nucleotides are TGTGCCAGCAGCCCGGACAGGGTAGATGGCTACACCTTC.

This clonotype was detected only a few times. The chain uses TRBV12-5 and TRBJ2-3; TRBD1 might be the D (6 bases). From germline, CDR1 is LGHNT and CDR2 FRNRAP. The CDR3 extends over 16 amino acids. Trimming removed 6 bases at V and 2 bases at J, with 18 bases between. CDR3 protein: CASGPEGTLDTDTQYF. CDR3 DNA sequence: TGTGCTAGTGGGCCCGAGGGGACACTAGACACAGATACGCAGTATTTT.

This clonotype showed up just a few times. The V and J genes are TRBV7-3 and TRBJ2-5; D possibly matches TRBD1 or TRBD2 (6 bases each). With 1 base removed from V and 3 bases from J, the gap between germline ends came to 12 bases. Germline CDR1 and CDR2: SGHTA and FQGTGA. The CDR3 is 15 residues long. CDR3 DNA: TGTGCCAGCAGCTTAAATGGGGGGCTTAAAGAGACCCAGTACTTC. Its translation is CASSLNGGLKETQYF.

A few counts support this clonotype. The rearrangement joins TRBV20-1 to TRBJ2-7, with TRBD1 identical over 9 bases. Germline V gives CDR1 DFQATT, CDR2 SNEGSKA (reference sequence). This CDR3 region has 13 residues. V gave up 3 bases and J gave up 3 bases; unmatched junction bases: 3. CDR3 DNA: TGCAGTGCTAGCCAGGGACAGGGCTACGAGCAGTACTTC. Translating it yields CSASQGQGYEQYF.

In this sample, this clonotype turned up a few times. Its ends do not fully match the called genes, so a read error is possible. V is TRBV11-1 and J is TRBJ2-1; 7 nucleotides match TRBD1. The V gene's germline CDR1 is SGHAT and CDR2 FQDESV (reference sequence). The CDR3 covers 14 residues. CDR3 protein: CASSLGQHYDEQFF. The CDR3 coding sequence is TGTGCCAGCAGCTTGGGACAGCACTACGATGAGCAGTTCTTC.

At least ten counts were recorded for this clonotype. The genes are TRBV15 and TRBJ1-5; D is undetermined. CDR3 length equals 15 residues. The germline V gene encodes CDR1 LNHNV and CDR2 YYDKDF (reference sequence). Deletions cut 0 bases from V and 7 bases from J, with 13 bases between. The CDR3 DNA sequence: TGTGCCACCAGCAGAGATTCCAAGGGCCGACAGCCCCAGCATTTT. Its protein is CATSRDSKGRQPQHF.

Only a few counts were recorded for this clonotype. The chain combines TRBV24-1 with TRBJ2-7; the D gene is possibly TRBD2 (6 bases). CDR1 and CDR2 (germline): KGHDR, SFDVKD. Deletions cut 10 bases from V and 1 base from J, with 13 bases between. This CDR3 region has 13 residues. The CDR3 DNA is TGTGCCACAGAAGGAGGGGAATCCTACGAGCAGTACTTC. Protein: CATEGGESYEQYF.

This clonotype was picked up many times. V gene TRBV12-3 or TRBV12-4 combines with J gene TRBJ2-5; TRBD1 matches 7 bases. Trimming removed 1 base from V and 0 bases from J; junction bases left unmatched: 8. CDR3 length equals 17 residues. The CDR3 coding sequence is TGTGCCAGCAGTTTAGGCGGTACAGGGGCGTACCAAGAGACCCAGTACTTC. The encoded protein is CASSLGGTGAYQETQYF.

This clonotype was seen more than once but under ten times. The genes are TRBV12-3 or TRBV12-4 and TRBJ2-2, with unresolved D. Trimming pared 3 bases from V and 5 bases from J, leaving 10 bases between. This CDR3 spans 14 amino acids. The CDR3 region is CASSLGGETGELFF. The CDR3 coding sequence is TGTGCCAGCAGTTTGGGCGGCGAAACCGGGGAGCTGTTTTTT.

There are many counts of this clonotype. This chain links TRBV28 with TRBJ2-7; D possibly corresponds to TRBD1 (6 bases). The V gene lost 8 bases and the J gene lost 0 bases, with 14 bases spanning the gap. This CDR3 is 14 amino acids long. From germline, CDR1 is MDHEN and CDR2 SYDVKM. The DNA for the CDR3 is TGTGCCAGCCGATCCGGACAGACCTCCTACGAGCAGTACTTC. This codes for CASRSGQTSYEQYF. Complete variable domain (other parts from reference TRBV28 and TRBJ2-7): DVKVTQSSRYLVKRTGEKVFLECVQDMDHENMFWYRQDPGLGLRLIYFSYDVKMKEKGDIPEGYSVSREKKERFSLILESASTNQTSMYLCASRSGQTSYEQYFGPGTRLTVT.

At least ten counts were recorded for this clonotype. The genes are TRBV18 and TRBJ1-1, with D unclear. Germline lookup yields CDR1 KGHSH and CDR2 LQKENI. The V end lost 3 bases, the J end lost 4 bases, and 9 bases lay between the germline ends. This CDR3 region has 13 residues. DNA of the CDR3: TGTGCCAGCTCACCCAGGACGGTCACTGAAGCTTTCTTT. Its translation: CASSPRTVTEAFF.

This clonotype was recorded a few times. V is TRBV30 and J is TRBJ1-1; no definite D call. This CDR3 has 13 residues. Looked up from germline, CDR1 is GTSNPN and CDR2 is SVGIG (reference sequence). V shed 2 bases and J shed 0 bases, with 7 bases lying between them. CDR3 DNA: TGTGCCTGGAGTTTTGGGATGAACACTGAAGCTTTCTTT. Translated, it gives CAWSFGMNTEAFF.

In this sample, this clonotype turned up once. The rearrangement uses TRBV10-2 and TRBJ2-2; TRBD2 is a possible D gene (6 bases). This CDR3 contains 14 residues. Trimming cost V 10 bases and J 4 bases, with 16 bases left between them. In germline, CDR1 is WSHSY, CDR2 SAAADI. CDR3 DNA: TGCGCCACCACGAGGGGACTTGGCACCGGGGAGCTGTTTTTT. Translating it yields CATTRGLGTGELFF.

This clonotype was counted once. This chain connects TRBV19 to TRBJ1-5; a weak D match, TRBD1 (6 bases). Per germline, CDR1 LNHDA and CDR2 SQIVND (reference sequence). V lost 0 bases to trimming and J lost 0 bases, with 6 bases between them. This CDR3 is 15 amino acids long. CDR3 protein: CASSIDRGSNQPQHF. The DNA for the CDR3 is TGTGCCAGTAGTATAGACAGGGGTAGCAATCAGCCCCAGCATTTT.

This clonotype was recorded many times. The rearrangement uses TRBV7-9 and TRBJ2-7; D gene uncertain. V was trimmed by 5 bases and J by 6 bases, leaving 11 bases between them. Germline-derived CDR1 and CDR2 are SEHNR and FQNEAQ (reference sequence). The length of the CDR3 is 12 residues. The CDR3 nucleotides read TGTGCCAGCAGCCCAACCTCCGTCGAGCAGTACTTC. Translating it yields CASSPTSVEQYF.

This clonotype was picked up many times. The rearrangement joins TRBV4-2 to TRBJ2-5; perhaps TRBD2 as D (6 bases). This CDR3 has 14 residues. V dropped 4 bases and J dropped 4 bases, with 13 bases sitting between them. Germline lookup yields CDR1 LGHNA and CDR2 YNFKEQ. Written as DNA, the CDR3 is TGTGCCAGCAGCCCCCGGGGGTTGGGAGAGACCCAGTACTTC. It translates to CASSPRGLGETQYF.

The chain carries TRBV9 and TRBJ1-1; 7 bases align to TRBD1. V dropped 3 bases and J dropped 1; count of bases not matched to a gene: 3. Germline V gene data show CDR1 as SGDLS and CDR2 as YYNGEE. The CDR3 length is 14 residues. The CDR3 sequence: CASSGGQWNTEAFF. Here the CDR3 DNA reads TGTGCCAGCAGCGGGGGACAGTGGAACACTGAAGCTTTCTTT.